This T cell receptor (beta chain) was sequenced for a study of T cells in Graves' hyperthyroidism and ophthalmopathy. Hyperthyroidism of Graves' type that showed no ophthalmopathy progression within 18 months was stable. Criteria for exclusion of patients were uncontrolled infection, other autoimmune disease, pregnancy or lactation. RNA transcripts provided the source from which TCR beta CDR3 regions were amplified. A set of HTBI primers served as the primers for a first-round RT-PCR of the TCR CDR3. A single record per CDR3 protein comes from TCRdb applying MiXCR to the multiplex PCR reads. The table shows roughly 710,000 distinct CDR3 sequences, with 35% occurring only once. Study-wide results and caveats: A model of 13 V-J features distinguished ophthalmopathy from stable hyperthyroidism.

There are many counts of this clonotype. The target antigen is unknown. The specimen was blood. The TCR originated in a woman aged 40 to 55 with Graves' hyperthyroidism.

The CDR3 is CSVEGQGAYEQYF. CDR3 nucleotide sequence: TGCAGCGTTGAAGGACAGGGGGCCTACGAGCAGTACTTC. This sequence joins TRBV29-1 and TRBJ2-7; 9 bases are shared with TRBD1. CDR3 size: 13 residues. CDR1 and CDR2 from the germline V gene are SQVTM and ANQGSEA. The ends lost 1 base at V and 2 bases at J; junction bases unmatched: 0.